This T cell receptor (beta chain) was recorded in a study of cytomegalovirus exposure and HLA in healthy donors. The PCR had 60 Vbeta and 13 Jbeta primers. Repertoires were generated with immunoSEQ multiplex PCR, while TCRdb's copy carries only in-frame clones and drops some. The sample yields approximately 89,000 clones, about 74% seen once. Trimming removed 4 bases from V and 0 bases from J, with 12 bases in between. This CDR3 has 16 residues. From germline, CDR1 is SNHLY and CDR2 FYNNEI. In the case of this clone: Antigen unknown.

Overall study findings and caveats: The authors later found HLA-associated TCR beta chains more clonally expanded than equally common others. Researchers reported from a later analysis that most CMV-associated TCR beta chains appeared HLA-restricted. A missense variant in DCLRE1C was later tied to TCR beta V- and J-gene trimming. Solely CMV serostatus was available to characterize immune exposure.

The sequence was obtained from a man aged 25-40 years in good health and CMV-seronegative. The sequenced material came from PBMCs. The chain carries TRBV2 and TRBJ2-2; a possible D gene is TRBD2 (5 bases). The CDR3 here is CASSGRPGANTGELFF. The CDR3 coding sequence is TGTGCCAGCAGTGGGAGGCCAGGAGCGAACACCGGGGAGCTGTTTTTT.